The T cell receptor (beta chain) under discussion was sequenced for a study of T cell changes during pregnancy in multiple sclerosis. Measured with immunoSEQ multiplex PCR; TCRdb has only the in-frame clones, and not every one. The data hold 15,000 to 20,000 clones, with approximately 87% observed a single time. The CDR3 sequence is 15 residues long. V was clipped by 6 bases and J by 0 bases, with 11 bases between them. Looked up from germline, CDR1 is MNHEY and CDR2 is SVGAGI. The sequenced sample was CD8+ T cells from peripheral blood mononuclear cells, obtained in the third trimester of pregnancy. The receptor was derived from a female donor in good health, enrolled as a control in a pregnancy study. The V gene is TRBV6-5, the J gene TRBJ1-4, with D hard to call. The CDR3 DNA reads TGTGCCAGCAGGTACAGCGTTGCAACTAATGAAAAACTGTTTTTT. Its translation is CASRYSVATNEKLFF.